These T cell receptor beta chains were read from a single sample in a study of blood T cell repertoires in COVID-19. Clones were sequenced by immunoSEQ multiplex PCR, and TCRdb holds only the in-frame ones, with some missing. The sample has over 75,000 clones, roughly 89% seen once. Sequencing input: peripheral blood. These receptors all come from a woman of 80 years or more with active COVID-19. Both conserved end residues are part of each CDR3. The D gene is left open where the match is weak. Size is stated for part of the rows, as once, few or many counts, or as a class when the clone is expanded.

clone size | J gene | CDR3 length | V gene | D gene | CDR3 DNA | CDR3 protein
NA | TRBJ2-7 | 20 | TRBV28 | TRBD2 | TGTGCCAGCAGTTTCCCCCCCGGGACTAGCGGGAGTTCCCGCCTCTACGAGCAGTACTTC | CASSFPPGTSGSSRLYEQYF
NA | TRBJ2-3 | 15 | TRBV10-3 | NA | TGTGCCATCAGGGTCAGGCAGACTACCACAGATACGCAGTATTTT | CAIRVRQTTTDTQYF
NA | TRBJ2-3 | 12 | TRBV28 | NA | TGTGCCAGCAGCCAGAGCACAGATACGCAGTATTTT | CASSQSTDTQYF
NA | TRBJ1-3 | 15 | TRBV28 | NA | TGTGCCAGCAGTTTGGGAGGGCCCTCTGGAAACACCATATATTTT | CASSLGGPSGNTIYF
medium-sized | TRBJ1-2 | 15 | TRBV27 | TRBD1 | TGTGCCAGCAGTTTATCAAGGACAGGACTAAAGAACTACACCTTC | CASSLSRTGLKNYTF
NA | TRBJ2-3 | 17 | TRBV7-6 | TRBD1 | TGTGCCAGCAGCCAAGGGGCGACAGGGGCCCGCACAGATACGCAGTATTTT | CASSQGATGARTDTQYF
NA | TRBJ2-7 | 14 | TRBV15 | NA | TGTGCCACCAGCAGGACCCGGGAAACCTACGAGCAGTACTTC | CATSRTRETYEQYF
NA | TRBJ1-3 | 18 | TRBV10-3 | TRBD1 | TGTGCCATCAGTGACCCGGGGGGGACAGGGAGCTCTGGAAACACCATATATTTT | CAISDPGGTGSSGNTIYF
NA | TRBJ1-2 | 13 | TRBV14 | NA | TGTGCCAGCAGCGCAAGAGGAGTGCATGGCTACACCTTC | CASSARGVHGYTF
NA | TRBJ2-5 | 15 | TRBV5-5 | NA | TGTGCCAGCAGCTCATACAGACAGCCCCAAGAGACCCAGTACTTC | CASSSYRQPQETQYF
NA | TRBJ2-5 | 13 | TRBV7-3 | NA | TGTGCCAGCAGCTCAGACTCCTTGGGGACCCAGTACTTC | CASSSDSLGTQYF
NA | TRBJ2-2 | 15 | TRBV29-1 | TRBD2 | TGCAGCGTTGGCGTTAGCGGGAGGGACACCGGGGAGCTGTTTTTT | CSVGVSGRDTGELFF
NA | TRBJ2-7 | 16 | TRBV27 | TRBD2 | TGTGCCAGCAGTTTATTAACTGCTAGCGGGTCCTACGAGCAGTACTTC | CASSLLTASGSYEQYF
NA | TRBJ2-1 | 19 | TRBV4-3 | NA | TGCGCCAGCAGCCAAGAGGAGTCAGGGTCAACGGCCCCCCCTTGGGAGCAGTTCTTC | CASSQEESGSTAPPWEQFF
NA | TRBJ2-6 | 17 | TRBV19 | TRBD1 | TGTGCCAGTAGTAAGGGACAGGCTAACTCTGGGGCCAACGTCCTGACTTTC | CASSKGQANSGANVLTF
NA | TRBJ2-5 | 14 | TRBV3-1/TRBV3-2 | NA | TGTGCCAGCAGCCAAGAGGGAGCTCAAGAGACCCAGTACTTC | CASSQEGAQETQYF
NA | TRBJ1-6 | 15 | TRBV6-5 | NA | TGTGCCAGCAGTACCTACGGGGCCTATAATTCACCCCTCCACTTT | CASSTYGAYNSPLHF
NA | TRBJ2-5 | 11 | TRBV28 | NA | TGTGCCAGCAGTTTCTACGAGACCCAGTACTTC | CASSFYETQYF
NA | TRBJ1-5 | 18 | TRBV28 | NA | TGTGCCAGCACTCCGCGGGGCAGCGGCTGGGATAGCAATCAGCCCCAGCATTTT | CASTPRGSGWDSNQPQHF
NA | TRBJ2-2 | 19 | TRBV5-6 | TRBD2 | TGTGCCAGCAGCTCCACACTAGCGGGAGGGCCAGAGGGGACCGGGGAGCTGTTTTTT | CASSSTLAGGPEGTGELFF
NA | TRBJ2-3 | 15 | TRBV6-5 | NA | TGTGCCACCTCACCCCGGACAAGGCGTGGGGATACGCAGTATTTT | CATSPRTRRGDTQYF
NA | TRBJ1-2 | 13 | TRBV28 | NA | TGTGCCAGCAGTTTAACAGGCGACTATGGCTACACCTTC | CASSLTGDYGYTF
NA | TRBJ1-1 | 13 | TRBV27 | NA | TGTGCCAGCAGTTGGATCGGGACAACCGAAGCTTTCTTT | CASSWIGTTEAFF
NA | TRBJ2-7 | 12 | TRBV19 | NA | TGTGCCACCCTGGGGCCTTCTAGAGAGCAGTACTTC | CATLGPSREQYF
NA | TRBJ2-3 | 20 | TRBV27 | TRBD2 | TGTGCCAGCAGTTTACAAGTCGGACTAGCGGGAGTTCCTAGCACAGATACGCAGTATTTT | CASSLQVGLAGVPSTDTQYF
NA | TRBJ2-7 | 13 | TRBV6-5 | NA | TGTGCCAGCAGTCGTGAAGACAGCTACGAGCAGTACTTC | CASSREDSYEQYF
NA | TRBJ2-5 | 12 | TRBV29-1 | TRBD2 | TGCACCAGCAGCGGGAGCCAAGAGACCCAGTACTTC | CTSSGSQETQYF
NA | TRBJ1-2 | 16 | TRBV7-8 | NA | TGTGCCAGCAGCTTAAAGCGGGGGGTGGATACCTATGGCTACACCTTC | CASSLKRGVDTYGYTF
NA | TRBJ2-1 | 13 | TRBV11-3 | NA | TGTGCCAGCAGTCGGCAGGAGGGTGGTGAGCAGTTCTTC | CASSRQEGGEQFF
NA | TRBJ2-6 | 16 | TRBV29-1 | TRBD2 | TGCAGCGTTTCACTAGCGGGCCCCTCTGGGGCCAACGTCCTGACTTTC | CSVSLAGPSGANVLTF
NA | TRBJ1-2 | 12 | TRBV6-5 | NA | TGTGCCAGCACCTCGGCTGGGCGCGGCTACACCTTC | CASTSAGRGYTF
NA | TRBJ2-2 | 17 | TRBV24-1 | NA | TGTGCCACCAGTGATTTTCCGGACAGCGCGAACACCGGGGAGCTGTTTTTT | CATSDFPDSANTGELFF
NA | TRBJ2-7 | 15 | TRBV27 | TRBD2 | TGTGCCAGCAGTTCCGGGGGAGCGGGATCCTACGAGCAGTACTTC | CASSSGGAGSYEQYF
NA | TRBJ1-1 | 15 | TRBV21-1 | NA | TGTGCCAGCAGCATCCCTCAGGCCCTGAACACTGAAGCTTTCTTT | CASSIPQALNTEAFF
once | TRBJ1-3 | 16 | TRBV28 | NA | TGTGCCAGCAGTCCATTAGGGGCGAACTCTGGAAACACCATATATTTT | CASSPLGANSGNTIYF
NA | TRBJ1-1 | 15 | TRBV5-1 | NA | TGCGCCAGCAGCCCTTCTCAGGTGGTGAACACTGAAGCTTTCTTT | CASSPSQVVNTEAFF
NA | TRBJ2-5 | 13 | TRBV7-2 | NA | TGTGCCAGCAGCCCAGGACAGTTGGAGACCCAGTACTTC | CASSPGQLETQYF
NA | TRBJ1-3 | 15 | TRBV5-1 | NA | TGCGCCAGCAGCTCGGGCGGGTCGAATGGAAACACCATATATTTT | CASSSGGSNGNTIYF
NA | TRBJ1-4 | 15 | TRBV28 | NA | TGTGCCAGCACCCCGGCGGGCGGGGGACGGGAAAAACTGTTTTTT | CASTPAGGGREKLFF
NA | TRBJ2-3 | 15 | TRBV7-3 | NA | TGTGCCAGCAGCTTAGCGGGGTCTAGCACAGATACGCAGTATTTT | CASSLAGSSTDTQYF
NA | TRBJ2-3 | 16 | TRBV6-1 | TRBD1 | TGTGCCAGCAGTGACCGGGACAGGGGATTGGCAGATACGCAGTATTTT | CASSDRDRGLADTQYF
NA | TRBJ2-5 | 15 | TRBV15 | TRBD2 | TGTGCCACCAGCAGGGGGACTAGCGGGAGGGAGACCCAGTACTTC | CATSRGTSGRETQYF
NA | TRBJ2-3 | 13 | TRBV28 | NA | TGTGCCAGCAGTGTCCCGAGAGGGGGTACGCAGTATTTT | CASSVPRGGTQYF
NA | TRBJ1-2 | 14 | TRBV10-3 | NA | TGTGCCATCAGTCCCCGGACAGAAAGCTATGGCTACACCTTC | CAISPRTESYGYTF
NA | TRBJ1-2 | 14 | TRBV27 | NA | TGTGCCAGCAGTTTGAGGTTTCGAGACTATGGCTACACCTTC | CASSLRFRDYGYTF
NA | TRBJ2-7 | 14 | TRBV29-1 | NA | TGCAGCGTTGAAGGGGATGGCAGGGCAACTGAGCAGTACTTC | CSVEGDGRATEQYF
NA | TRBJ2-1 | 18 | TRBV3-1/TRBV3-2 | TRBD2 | TGTGCCAGCAGCCAAGTCCCAGGTCACGGAGCGGGAGGCAATGAGCAGTTCTTC | CASSQVPGHGAGGNEQFF
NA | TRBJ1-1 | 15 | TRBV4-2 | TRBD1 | TGTGCCAGCAGCCAAGTTAACAGGGGGCCTGGTGAAGCTTTCTTT | CASSQVNRGPGEAFF
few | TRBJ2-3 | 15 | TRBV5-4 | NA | TGTGCCAGCAGCCCAGCCTCTAGCTTCCGTGATACGCAGTATTTT | CASSPASSFRDTQYF
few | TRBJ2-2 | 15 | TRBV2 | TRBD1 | TGTGCCAGCAGTGCCTACAGGGGAAGTACCGGGGAGCTGTTTTTT | CASSAYRGSTGELFF
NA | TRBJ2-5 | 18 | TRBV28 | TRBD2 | TGTGCCAGCACCGAGGGGCTAACTAGCGGGAGGGCCCGGGAGACCCAGTACTTC | CASTEGLTSGRARETQYF